What follows is one T cell receptor beta chain and its context. This record belongs to a study of OX40 agonist ivuxolimab in advanced cancers. Assay used: immunoSEQ multiplex PCR; TCRdb lists only in-frame clones, some missing. The sample gives tens of thousands of clones, under 95% of which show up once; roughly an eighth is in the top ten. Germline values: CDR1 LGHNT, CDR2 FRNRAP. After removal of 0 bases from V and 3 bases from J, the junction contained 6 bases not matched to a gene. CDR3 length: 16 amino acids. J is TRBJ2-3 and V is TRBV12-5; 7 nucleotides match TRBD1. Source: CD4+ or CD8+ T cells sorted from blood, taken in a trial of the OX40 agonist ivuxolimab. The receptor's source is an adult with an advanced solid tumor such as melanoma, head and neck, liver or kidney cancer. CDR3 residues: CASGLVQGMGTDTQYF. DNA for the CDR3: TGTGCTAGTGGTTTGGTACAGGGGATGGGAACAGATACGCAGTATTTT.